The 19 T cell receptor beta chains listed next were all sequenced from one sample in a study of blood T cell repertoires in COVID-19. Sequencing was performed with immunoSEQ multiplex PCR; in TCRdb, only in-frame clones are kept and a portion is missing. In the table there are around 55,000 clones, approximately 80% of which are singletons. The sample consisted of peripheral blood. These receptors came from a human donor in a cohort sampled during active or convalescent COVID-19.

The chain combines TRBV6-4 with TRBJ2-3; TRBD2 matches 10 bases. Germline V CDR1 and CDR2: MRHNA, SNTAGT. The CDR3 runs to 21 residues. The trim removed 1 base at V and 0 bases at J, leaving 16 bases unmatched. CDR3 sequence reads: CASSDCGISGRLDWSTDTQYF. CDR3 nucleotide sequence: TGTGCCAGCAGTGACTGCGGTATTAGCGGGAGGCTCGACTGGAGCACAGATACGCAGTATTTT.

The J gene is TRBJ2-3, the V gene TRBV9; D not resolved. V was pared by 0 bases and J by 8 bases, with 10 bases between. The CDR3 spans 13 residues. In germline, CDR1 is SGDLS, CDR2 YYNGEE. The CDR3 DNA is TGTGCCAGCAGCGTAGGAGTCGGCGGTACGCAGTATTTT. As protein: CASSVGVGGTQYF.

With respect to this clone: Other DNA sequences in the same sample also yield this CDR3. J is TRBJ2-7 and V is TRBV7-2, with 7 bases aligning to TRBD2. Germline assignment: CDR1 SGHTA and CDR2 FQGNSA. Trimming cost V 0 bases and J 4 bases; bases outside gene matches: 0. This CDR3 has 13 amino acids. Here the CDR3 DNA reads TGTGCCAGCAGCTTAGCGGGGGGGTACGAGCAGTACTTC. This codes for CASSLAGGYEQYF.

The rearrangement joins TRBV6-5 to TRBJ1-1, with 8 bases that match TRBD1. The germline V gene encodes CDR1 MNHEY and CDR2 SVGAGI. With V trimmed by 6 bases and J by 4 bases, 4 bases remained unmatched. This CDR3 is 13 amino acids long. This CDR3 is CASRLTGGTEAFF. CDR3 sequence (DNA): TGTGCCAGCAGGCTTACAGGGGGCACTGAAGCTTTCTTT.

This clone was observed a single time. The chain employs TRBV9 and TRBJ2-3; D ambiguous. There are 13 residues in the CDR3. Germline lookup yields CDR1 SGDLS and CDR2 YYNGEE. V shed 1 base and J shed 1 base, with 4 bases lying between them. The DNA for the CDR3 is TGTGCCAGCAGCGTAACTGGCACAGATACGCAGTATTTT. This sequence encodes CASSVTGTDTQYF.

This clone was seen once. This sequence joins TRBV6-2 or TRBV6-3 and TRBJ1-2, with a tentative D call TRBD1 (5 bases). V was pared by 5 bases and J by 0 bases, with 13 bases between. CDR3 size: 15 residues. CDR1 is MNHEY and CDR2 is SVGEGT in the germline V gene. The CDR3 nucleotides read TGTGCCAGCAGTACAACAGGAGAAGCTAACTATGGCTACACCTTC. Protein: CASSTTGEANYGYTF.

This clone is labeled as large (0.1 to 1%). Written as DNA, the CDR3 is TGTGCCAGCAGTTACGAGGGACAACGAAACTATGGCTACACCTTC. Translating it yields CASSYEGQRNYGYTF. V gene TRBV6-5 combines with J gene TRBJ1-2; weak D call: TRBD1 (6 bases). The germline CDR1 and CDR2 sequences are MNHEY and SVGAGI. V was clipped by 2 bases and J by 2 bases, with 12 bases between them. This CDR3 spans 15 amino acids.

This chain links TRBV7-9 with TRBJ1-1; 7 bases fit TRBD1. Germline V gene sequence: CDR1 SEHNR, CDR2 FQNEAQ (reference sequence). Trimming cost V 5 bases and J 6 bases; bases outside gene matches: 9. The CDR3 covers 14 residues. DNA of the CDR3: TGTGCCAGCAGCCGATCCAACAGGGGCCCTGAAGCTTTCTTT. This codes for CASSRSNRGPEAFF.

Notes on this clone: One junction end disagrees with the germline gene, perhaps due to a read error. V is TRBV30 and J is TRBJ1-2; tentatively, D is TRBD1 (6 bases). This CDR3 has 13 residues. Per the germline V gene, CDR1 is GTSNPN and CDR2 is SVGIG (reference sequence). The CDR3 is CARRQGLNYGYTF. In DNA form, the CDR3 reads TGTGCCCGGAGGCAGGGGTTAAACTATGGCTACACCTTC.

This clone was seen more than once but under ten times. The CDR3 sequence: CASSLGTASYEQYF. CDR3 bases: TGTGCCAGCAGCTTGGGGACAGCCTCCTACGAGCAGTACTTC. The chain is built from TRBV5-4 and TRBJ2-7; D might be TRBD1 (6 bases). The germline V and J ends were trimmed by 0 bases and 0 bases, with 7 bases remaining between them. Germline V gene data show CDR1 as SGHNT and CDR2 as YYREEE (reference sequence). The CDR3 runs 14 residues.

The CDR3 here is CASSVGPDSGNTIYF. For the CDR3, the DNA is TGTGCCAGCAGCGTAGGGCCGGACAGTGGAAACACCATATATTTT. The rearrangement uses TRBV9 and TRBJ1-3; D is possibly TRBD1 (6 bases). CDR3 length: 15 amino acids. Germline CDR1 is SGDLS and CDR2 is YYNGEE. V was trimmed by 0 bases and J by 3 bases, leaving 10 bases between them.

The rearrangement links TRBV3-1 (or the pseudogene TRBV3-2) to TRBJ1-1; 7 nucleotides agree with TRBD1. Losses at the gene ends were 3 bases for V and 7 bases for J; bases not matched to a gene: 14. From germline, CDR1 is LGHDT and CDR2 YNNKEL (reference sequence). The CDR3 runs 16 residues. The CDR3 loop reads CASSHPRSRGLGEAFF. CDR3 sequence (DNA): TGTGCCAGCAGCCACCCACGATCGAGGGGGCTGGGTGAAGCTTTCTTT.

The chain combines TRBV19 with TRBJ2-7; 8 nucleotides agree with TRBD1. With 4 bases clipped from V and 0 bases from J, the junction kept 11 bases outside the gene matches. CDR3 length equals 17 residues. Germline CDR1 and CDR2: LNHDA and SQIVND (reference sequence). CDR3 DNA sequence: TGTGCCAGTAGTAAATGGACAGGGCCCTCGGACTCCTACGAGCAGTACTTC. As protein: CASSKWTGPSDSYEQYF. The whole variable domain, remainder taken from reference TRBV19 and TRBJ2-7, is DGGITQSPKYLFRKEGQNVTLSCEQNLNHDAMYWYRQDPGQGLRLIYYSQIVNDFQKGDIAEGYSVSREKKESFPLTVTSAQKNPTAFYLCASSKWTGPSDSYEQYFGPGTRLTVT.

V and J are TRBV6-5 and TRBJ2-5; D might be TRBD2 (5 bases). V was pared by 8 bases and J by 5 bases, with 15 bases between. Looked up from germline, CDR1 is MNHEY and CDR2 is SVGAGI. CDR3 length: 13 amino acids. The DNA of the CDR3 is TGTGCCAGCTGTACTAGTCCGTGTGAGACCCAGTACTTC. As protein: CASCTSPCETQYF.

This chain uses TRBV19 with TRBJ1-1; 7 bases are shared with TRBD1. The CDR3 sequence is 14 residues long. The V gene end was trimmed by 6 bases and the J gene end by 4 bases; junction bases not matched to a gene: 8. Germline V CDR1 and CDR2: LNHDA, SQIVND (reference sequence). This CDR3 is CASSPLQGTTEAFF. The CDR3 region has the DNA TGTGCCAGTAGCCCTTTACAGGGGACCACTGAAGCTTTCTTT.

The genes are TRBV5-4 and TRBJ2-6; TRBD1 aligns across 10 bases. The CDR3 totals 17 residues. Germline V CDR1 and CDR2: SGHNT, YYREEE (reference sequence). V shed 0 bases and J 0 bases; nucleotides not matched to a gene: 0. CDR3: CASSLGQGASGANVLTF. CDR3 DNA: TGTGCCAGCAGCTTGGGACAGGGGGCCTCTGGGGCCAACGTCCTGACTTTC.

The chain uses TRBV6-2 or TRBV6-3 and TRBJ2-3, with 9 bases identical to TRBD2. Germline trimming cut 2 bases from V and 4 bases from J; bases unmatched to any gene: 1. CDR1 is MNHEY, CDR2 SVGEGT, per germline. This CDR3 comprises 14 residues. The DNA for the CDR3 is TGTGCCAGCAGTTACGGGACTAGCTCAGATACGCAGTATTTT. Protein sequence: CASSYGTSSDTQYF.

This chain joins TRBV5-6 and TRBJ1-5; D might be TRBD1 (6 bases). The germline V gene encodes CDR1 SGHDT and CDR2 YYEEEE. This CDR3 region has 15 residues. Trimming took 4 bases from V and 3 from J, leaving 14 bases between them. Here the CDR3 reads CASSRGQTNNQPQHF. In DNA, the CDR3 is TGTGCCAGCAGCCGCGGACAGACTAACAATCAGCCCCAGCATTTT.

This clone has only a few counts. CDR3 protein: CASSLTVGGAQETQYF. As DNA, the CDR3 is TGTGCCAGCAGCTTAACCGTGGGGGGGGCACAAGAGACCCAGTACTTC. The chain uses TRBV7-6 and TRBJ2-5; the D gene is possibly TRBD2 (7 bases). The germline V and J ends were trimmed by 2 bases and 2 bases, with 15 bases remaining between them. This CDR3 comprises 16 residues. Germline V lookup: CDR1 SGHVS, CDR2 FNYEAQ.